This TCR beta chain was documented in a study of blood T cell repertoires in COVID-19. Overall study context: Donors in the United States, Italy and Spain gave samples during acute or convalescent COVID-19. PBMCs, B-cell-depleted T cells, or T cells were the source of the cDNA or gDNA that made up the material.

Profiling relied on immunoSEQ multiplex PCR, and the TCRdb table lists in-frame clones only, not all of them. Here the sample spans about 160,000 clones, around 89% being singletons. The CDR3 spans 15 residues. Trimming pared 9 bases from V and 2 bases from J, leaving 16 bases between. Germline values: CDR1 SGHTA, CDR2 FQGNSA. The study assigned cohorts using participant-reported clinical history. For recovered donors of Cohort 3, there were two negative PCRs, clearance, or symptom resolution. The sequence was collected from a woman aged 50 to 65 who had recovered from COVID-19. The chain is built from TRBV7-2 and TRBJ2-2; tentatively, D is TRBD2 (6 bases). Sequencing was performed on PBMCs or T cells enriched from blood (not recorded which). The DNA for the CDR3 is TGTGCCAGTCCAGGCCCGGGGGTTAACACCGGGGAGCTGTTTTTT. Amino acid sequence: CASPGPGVNTGELFF. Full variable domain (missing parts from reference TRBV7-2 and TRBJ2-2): GAGVSQSPSNKVTEKGKDVELRCDPISGHTALYWYRQSLGQGLEFLIYFQGNSAPDKSGLPSDRFSAERTGGSVSTLTIQRTQQEDSAVYLCASPGPGVNTGELFFGEGSRLTVL.